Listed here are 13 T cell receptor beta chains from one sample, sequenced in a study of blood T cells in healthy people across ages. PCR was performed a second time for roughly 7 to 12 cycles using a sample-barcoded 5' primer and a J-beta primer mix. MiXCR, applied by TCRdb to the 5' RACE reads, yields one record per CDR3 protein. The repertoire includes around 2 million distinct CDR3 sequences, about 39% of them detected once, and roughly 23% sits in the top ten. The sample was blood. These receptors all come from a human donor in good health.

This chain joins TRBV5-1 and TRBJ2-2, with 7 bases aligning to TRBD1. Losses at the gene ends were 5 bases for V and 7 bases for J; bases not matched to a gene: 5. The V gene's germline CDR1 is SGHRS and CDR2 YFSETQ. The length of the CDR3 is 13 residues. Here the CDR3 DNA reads TGCGCCAGCAGACATGACAGGGACGGGGAGCTGTTTTTT. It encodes CASRHDRDGELFF.

The CDR3 region has the DNA TGTGCCAGCACCGGCGACAATCAGCCCCAGCATTTT. It specifies CASTGDNQPQHF. The J gene is TRBJ1-5, the V gene TRBV2; D is uncertain. Trimming took off 7 bases at V and 3 bases at J, with 7 bases between the two ends. CDR3 length: 12 residues. Per germline, CDR1 SNHLY and CDR2 FYNNEI.

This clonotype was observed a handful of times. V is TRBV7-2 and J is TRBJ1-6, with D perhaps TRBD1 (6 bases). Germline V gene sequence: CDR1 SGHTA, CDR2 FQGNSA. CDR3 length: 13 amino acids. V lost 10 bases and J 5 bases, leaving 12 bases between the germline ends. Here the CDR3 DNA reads TGTGCCAACGGCCGGGACAATAATTCACCCCTCCACTTT. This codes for CANGRDNNSPLHF.

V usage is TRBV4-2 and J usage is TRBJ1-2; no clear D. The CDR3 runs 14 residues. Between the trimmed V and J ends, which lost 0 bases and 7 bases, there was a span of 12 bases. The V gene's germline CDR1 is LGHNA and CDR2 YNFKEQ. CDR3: CASSQDGLGRGYTF. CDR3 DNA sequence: TGTGCCAGCAGCCAAGACGGACTTGGTCGTGGCTACACCTTC.

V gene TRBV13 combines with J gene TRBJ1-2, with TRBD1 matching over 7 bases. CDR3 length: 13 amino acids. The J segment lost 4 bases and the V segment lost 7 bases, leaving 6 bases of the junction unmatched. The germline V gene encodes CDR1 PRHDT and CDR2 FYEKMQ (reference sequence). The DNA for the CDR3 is TGTGCCAGCACGCTAAGGGACAGCTATGGCTACACCTTC. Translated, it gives CASTLRDSYGYTF.

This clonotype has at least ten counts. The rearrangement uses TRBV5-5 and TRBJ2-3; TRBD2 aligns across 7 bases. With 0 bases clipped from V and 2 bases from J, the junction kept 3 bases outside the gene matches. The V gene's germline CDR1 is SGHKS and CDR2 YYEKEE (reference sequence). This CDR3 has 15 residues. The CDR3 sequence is CASSLVLAVTDTQYF. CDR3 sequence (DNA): TGTGCCAGCAGCTTGGTCCTAGCGGTCACAGATACGCAGTATTTT.

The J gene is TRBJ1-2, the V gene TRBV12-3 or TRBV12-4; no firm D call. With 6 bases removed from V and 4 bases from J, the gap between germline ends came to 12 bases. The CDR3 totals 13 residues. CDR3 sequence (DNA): TGTGCCAGCAGCCTCATTGTCTCCTATGGCTACACCTTC. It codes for CASSLIVSYGYTF.

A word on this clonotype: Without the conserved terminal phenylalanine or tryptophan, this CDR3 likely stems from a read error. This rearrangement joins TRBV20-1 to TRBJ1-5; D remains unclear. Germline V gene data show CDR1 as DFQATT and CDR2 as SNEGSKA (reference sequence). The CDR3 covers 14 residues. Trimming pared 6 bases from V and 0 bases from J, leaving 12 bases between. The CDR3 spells CSARSGNSNQPQHV. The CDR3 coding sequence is TGCAGTGCCCGATCGGGGAATAGCAATCAGCCCCAGCATGTT.

CDR3 in amino acids: CSFNRDGYNEQFF. DNA for the CDR3: TGCAGTTTCAACCGGGACGGCTACAATGAGCAGTTCTTC. The chain employs TRBV20-1 and TRBJ2-1; D possibly uses TRBD1 or TRBD2 (5 bases each). The length of the CDR3 is 13 residues. V dropped 8 bases and J dropped 3 bases, with 14 bases sitting between them. The germline CDR1 and CDR2 sequences are DFQATT and SNEGSKA (reference sequence).

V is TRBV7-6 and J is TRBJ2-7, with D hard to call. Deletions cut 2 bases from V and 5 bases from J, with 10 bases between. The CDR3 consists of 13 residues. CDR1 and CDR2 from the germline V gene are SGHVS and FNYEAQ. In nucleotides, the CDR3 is TGTGCCAGCAGCTTAAAACCCTCGGACGAGCAGTACTTC. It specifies CASSLKPSDEQYF. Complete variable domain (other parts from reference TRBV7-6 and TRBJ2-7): GAGVSQSPRYKVTKRGQDVALRCDPISGHVSLYWYRQALGQGPEFLTYFNYEAQQDKSGLPNDRFSAERPEGSISTLTIQRTEQRDSAMYRCASSLKPSDEQYFGPGTRLTVT.

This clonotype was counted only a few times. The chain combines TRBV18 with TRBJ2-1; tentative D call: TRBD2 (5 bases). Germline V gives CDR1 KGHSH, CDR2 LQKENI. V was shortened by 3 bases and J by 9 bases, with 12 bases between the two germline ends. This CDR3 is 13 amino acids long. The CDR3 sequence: CASSPGVSGEQFF. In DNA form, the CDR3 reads TGTGCCAGCTCACCGGGAGTGAGTGGTGAGCAGTTCTTC.

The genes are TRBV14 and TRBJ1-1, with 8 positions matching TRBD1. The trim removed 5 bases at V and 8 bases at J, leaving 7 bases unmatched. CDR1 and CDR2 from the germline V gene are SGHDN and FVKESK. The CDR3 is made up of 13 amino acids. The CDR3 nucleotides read TGTGCCAGCAGCTCAACAGGGGGACCCGAAGCTTTCTTT. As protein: CASSSTGGPEAFF.

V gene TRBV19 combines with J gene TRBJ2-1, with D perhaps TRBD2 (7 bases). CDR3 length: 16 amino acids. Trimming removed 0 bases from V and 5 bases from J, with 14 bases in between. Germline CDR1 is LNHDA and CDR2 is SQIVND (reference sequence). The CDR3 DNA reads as TGTGCCAGTAGTATAGATCAGGGCGGGGGCAACAATGAGCAGTTCTTC. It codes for CASSIDQGGGNNEQFF.